The T cell receptor (beta chain) described here comes from a study of blood T cells in healthy people across ages. A note on this clonotype: What it binds is unknown.

The second PCR ran about 6 to 12 cycles with a sample-barcoded 5' primer and J-beta primers. One entry per CDR3 protein results from TCRdb running MiXCR on the 5' RACE reads. The sample carries about 640,000 distinct CDR3 sequences, 58% recorded once. General study findings and limits: With unsorted PBMCs, a conclusive comparison of naive versus antigen-experienced cells was not possible.

The sequencing sample was made of blood. This clonotype originated in a man in his 60s in good health.

The CDR3: CSARGPGGLREETQYF. In nucleotides, the CDR3 is TGCAGTGCTAGAGGCCCAGGGGGCCTGCGGGAAGAGACCCAGTACTTC. The chain links TRBV20-1 to TRBJ2-7; 8 bases line up with TRBD1. Gene TRBJ2-5 matches the end of the DNA better, so the J call may be wrong. The CDR3 has 16 amino acids. Germline CDR1 and CDR2: DFQATT and SNEGSKA (reference sequence).